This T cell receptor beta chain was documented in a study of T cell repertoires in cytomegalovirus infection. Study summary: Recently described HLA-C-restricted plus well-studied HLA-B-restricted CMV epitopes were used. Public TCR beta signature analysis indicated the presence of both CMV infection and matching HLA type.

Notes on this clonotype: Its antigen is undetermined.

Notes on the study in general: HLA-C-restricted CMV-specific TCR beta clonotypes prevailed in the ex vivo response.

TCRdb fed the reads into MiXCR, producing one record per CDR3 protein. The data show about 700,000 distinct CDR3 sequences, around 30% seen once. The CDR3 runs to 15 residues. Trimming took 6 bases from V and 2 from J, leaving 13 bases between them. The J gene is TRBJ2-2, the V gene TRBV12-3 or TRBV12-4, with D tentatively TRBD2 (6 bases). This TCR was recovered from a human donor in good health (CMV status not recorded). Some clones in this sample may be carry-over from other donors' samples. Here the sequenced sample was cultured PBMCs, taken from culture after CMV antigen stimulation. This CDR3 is CASSHGTQNTGELFF. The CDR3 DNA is TGTGCCAGCAGCCATGGGACTCAAAACACCGGGGAGCTGTTTTTT.